This paragraph reports one TCR beta chain. The sample belongs to a study of cytomegalovirus exposure and HLA in healthy donors. Study background: HLA-typed donors were the source of around 77 million unique TCRs held in an early data release.

V shed 2 bases and J 1 base; nucleotides not matched to a gene: 4. CDR3 length: 15 residues. Germline-derived CDR1 and CDR2 are LNHNV and YYDKDF (reference sequence). In the PCR, 60 Vbeta and 13 Jbeta primers were used. Assay used: immunoSEQ multiplex PCR; TCRdb lists only in-frame clones, some missing. The profile shows some 140,000 clones, less than 85% of them singletons. Sequences were obtained from PBMCs. This chain joins TRBV15 and TRBJ2-5; 7 nucleotides agree with TRBD2. The TCR was taken from a woman aged 45-59 years in good health and CMV-seropositive. CDR3 DNA: TGTGCCACCAGCAGAAGGATAGCGGGCCAAGAGACCCAGTACTTC. Encoded protein: CATSRRIAGQETQYF.